This TCR beta chain stems from a study of T cell changes during pregnancy in multiple sclerosis. TCRdb keeps only in-frame clones here, not all; method: immunoSEQ multiplex PCR. The repertoire holds tens of thousands of clones, with 80% to 95% as singletons. V gave up 7 bases and J gave up 3 bases; unmatched junction bases: 8. In germline, CDR1 is MNHEY, CDR2 SMNVEV (reference sequence). The CDR3 contains 15 residues. The chain combines TRBV27 with TRBJ2-7; 11 nucleotides align to TRBD1. This receptor was identified in a female donor with multiple sclerosis, enrolled in a pregnancy study. The input for sequencing was peripheral blood, taken in the second trimester of pregnancy. The CDR3 nucleotides read TGTGCCAGCAACGAAGGACAGGGGGCTTTCTACGAGCAGTACTTC. This encodes CASNEGQGAFYEQYF.